This T cell receptor beta chain stems from a study of a mutant IDH1 vaccine in newly diagnosed glioma. Turning to the study itself: Every participant had undergone radiotherapy, temozolomide, or both before, and most underwent both.

Stated time point: week 47, end of study. In the vaccine, a single dose held 300 ug of the mutant IDH1 20-mer peptide, along with topical imiquimod. Assay: immunoSEQ multiplex PCR; the TCRdb copy retains only in-frame clones and omits some. Of nearly 50,000 clones in the sample, about 81% were seen once. Trimming took 5 bases from V and 6 from J; bases not matched to a gene: 9. Germline assignment: CDR1 SGHDN and CDR2 FVKESK. This CDR3 has 14 amino acids. In the case of this clone: No antigen is known for it.

Sample: PBMCs, taken from a glioma patient whose treatment included an IDH1 peptide vaccine. The origin of this receptor is a woman between 25 and 40 years old with glioma. Some clones in this sample may be carry-over from other donors' samples. The V call is TRBV14, the J call TRBJ2-7; 8 positions match TRBD1. CDR3 loop: CASSYNHRGSEQYF. CDR3 coding DNA: TGTGCCAGCAGCTACAATCACAGGGGGAGCGAGCAGTACTTC.